This T cell receptor (beta chain) was obtained from a study of CD8+CD57+ T cells in acquired aplastic anemia. Regarding the study as a whole: For CD8+ Simpson's diversity, patients and controls showed no significant difference. Patients and controls had in common 25 to 35 CD8+ CDR3 sequences.

Investigators profiled TCR beta VDJ and CDR3 from genomic DNA template. TCRdb itself ran the reads through MiXCR, one entry per CDR3 protein. Here the sample spans a few hundred thousand distinct CDR3 sequences, around 63% being singletons. This clonotype was counted only a few times. Its antigen remains unknown. The source material was sorted CD4+, CD8+, or CD8+CD57+ T cells (not recorded which) from PBMCs. This clonotype was obtained from a human donor in good health.

The CDR3 loop reads CAINTGMNTEAFF. CDR3 bases: TGTGCCATCAATACGGGCATGAACACTGAAGCTTTCTTT. The chain is built from TRBV10-3 and TRBJ1-1; no definite D call. CDR1 and CDR2 (germline): ENHRY, SYGVKD. The CDR3 has 13 amino acids. Trimming removed 7 bases at V and 0 bases at J, with 9 bases between.